Below are 25 T cell receptor beta chains sequenced from a single sample in a study of T cell repertoires in aging, cancer and after chemotherapy. Rearranged V-D-J TRB sequences were amplified with a mixed TRB-A/B primer pool. Each CDR3 protein is one row after TCRdb ran MiXCR on the multiplex PCR reads. The data contain thousands of distinct CDR3 sequences, roughly 32% of them singletons. Amplification of TCR beta used genomic DNA extracted from peripheral blood. The specimen sequenced was blood. The receptors derive from a human donor in good health.

As concerns this clonotype: Relative to the germline gene, one junction end is altered; a read error may explain this. The chain employs TRBV6-2 or TRBV6-3 and TRBJ1-4, with 7 bases identical to TRBD1. CDR1 and CDR2 (germline): MNHEY, SVGEGT. The CDR3 is made up of 14 amino acids. The CDR3 DNA reads as TGTGCCAGCATTTACCGGACAGGTAATGAAAAACTGTTTTTT. Protein product: CASIYRTGNEKLFF.

The chain links TRBV6-1 to TRBJ1-5, with a tentative D call TRBD1 (6 bases). V was pared by 3 bases and J by 7 bases, with 13 bases between. Germline V gene sequence: CDR1 MNHNS, CDR2 SASEGT. This CDR3 region has 14 residues. DNA for the CDR3: TGTGCCAGCAGTGATTACAGGGTCGGACAGCCCCAGCATTTT. It specifies CASSDYRVGQPQHF.

Relative to its sample, this clonotype is medium-sized (0.01 to 0.1%). The V gene is TRBV6-5, the J gene TRBJ2-1; perhaps TRBD2 as D (5 bases). From germline, CDR1 is MNHEY and CDR2 SVGAGI. CDR3 length equals 15 residues. V lost 4 bases to trimming and J lost 4 bases, with 14 bases between them. The CDR3 nucleotides read TGTGCCAGCAGTTCACCTGGAGGAGGTTACAATGAGCAGTTCTTC. Its protein product is CASSSPGGGYNEQFF.

This clonotype is termed medium-sized. The V and J genes are TRBV27 and TRBJ2-1; 9 positions match TRBD1. This CDR3 has 18 residues. The ends lost 3 bases at V and 0 bases at J; junction bases unmatched: 9. The germline CDR1 and CDR2 sequences are MNHEY and SMNVEV (reference sequence). This CDR3 is CASSFTGGVLSSYNEQFF. Here the CDR3 DNA reads TGTGCCAGCAGTTTCACAGGGGGCGTACTTAGCTCCTACAATGAGCAGTTCTTC.

V gene TRBV12-3 or TRBV12-4 combines with J gene TRBJ1-5, with 8 bases aligning to TRBD1. With V trimmed by 5 bases and J by 6 bases, 6 bases remained unmatched. The CDR3 is 14 amino acids. The CDR3 coding sequence is TGTGCCAGCAGTGAGCAGGGGGCGGGTCAGCCCCAGCATTTT. Its translation: CASSEQGAGQPQHF.

This clonotype is labeled as medium-sized. V is TRBV6-6 and J is TRBJ2-3, with D possibly matching TRBD1 (5 bases). The V end lost 2 bases, the J end lost 4 bases, and 10 bases lay between the germline ends. There are 14 residues in the CDR3. Germline V lookup: CDR1 MNHNY, CDR2 SVGAGI (reference sequence). The CDR3, as DNA: TGTGCCAGCAGTTACGTCAGGGTCTCAGATACGCAGTATTTT. This codes for CASSYVRVSDTQYF.

Only a few counts were recorded for this clonotype. The chain links TRBV27 to TRBJ1-1; 7 bases are a match to TRBD1. CDR3 size: 13 residues. CDR1 is MNHEY and CDR2 is SMNVEV in the germline V gene (reference sequence). Trimming took 5 bases from V and 3 from J; bases not matched to a gene: 3. The CDR3 sequence is CASSETGYTEAFF. CDR3 bases: TGTGCCAGCAGTGAGACAGGGTACACTGAAGCTTTCTTT.

In its sample, this clonotype was seen a few times. This rearrangement joins TRBV5-1 to TRBJ1-6, with D perhaps TRBD1 (6 bases). Germline CDR1 SGHRS, CDR2 YFSETQ. The CDR3 is made up of 19 amino acids. V lost 4 bases and J 7 bases, leaving 27 bases between the germline ends. CDR3 nucleotide sequence: TGCGCCAGCAGCCAACAACCGACCGGACAGAAGGGGGGAAATTCACCCCTCCACTTT. This sequence encodes CASSQQPTGQKGGNSPLHF.

The chain is built from TRBV10-1 and TRBJ2-1; the D gene could be TRBD1 or TRBD2 (6 bases each). Germline assignment: CDR1 WNHNN and CDR2 SYGVQD (reference sequence). V was pared by 8 bases and J by 6 bases, with 14 bases between. CDR3 length: 13 residues. CDR3 region: CASRGPGPNEQFF. The CDR3, as DNA: TGCGCCAGCCGGGGGCCCGGACCCAATGAGCAGTTCTTC.

By its share, this clonotype is medium-sized (0.01 to 0.1%). CDR3 residues: CAWSVLGRGTDTQYF. CDR3 DNA: TGTGCCTGGAGTGTACTCGGGAGAGGCACAGATACGCAGTATTTT. The chain couples TRBV30 to TRBJ2-3, with D tentatively TRBD2 (6 bases). Germline V gene lookup returns CDR1 GTSNPN and CDR2 SVGIG (reference sequence). The CDR3 has 15 residues. Deletions cut 0 bases from V and 1 base from J, with 11 bases between.

This clonotype qualifies as medium-sized. The chain combines TRBV19 with TRBJ2-6; 8 bases fit TRBD1. The J segment lost 4 bases and the V segment lost 5 bases, leaving 7 bases of the junction unmatched. The CDR3 runs to 16 residues. In germline, CDR1 is LNHDA, CDR2 SQIVND (reference sequence). CDR3 sequence (DNA): TGTGCCAGTAGTCAACCCAGGGGGCAAGGGGCCAACGTCCTGACTTTC. Its protein is CASSQPRGQGANVLTF.

In its sample, this clonotype was seen a few times. For the CDR3, the DNA is TGTGCCTGGAACAGGGGGCCCTACGAGCAGTACTTC. Translating it yields CAWNRGPYEQYF. V usage is TRBV30 and J usage is TRBJ2-7; 9 nucleotides match TRBD1. V was pared by 4 bases and J by 2 bases, with 0 bases of the junction left unmatched. There are 12 residues in the CDR3. Germline V lookup: CDR1 GTSNPN, CDR2 SVGIG (reference sequence).

This clonotype is judged medium-sized. The chain employs TRBV19 and TRBJ2-3, with 8 bases that match TRBD2. V lost 4 bases to trimming and J lost 3 bases; unmatched junction nucleotides: 12. Germline values: CDR1 LNHDA, CDR2 SQIVND (reference sequence). This CDR3 has 17 residues. As DNA, the CDR3 is TGTGCCAGTAGTAACGCGGGAGGAAGGTGGGGAACAGATACGCAGTATTTT. Encoded protein: CASSNAGGRWGTDTQYF.

Here the CDR3 DNA reads TGTGCCAGCTCAGGGGGCGGGAGGGCCTTCGGAGATACGCAGTATTTT. Protein product: CASSGGGRAFGDTQYF. V usage is TRBV7-9 and J usage is TRBJ2-3; perhaps TRBD2 as D (9 bases). Germline-derived CDR1 and CDR2 are SEHNR and FQNEAQ (reference sequence). The CDR3 extends over 16 amino acids. V was trimmed by 8 bases and J by 5 bases, leaving 23 bases between them.

Notes on this clonotype: A much bigger clone sits one base away, suggesting this may be a read error. The chain uses TRBV27 and TRBJ2-1, with 8 bases identical to TRBD1. CDR1 is MNHEY, CDR2 SMNVEV, per germline (reference sequence). This CDR3 has 18 amino acids. Trimming took 7 bases from V and 0 from J; bases not matched to a gene: 14. CDR3 DNA sequence: TGTGCCAGCACTTTGACAGGGGTCTCACCGAGCTCCTACAATGAGCAGTTCTTC. Residues: CASTLTGVSPSSYNEQFF.

Worth noting for this clonotype: Since a much larger clone is just one base distant, this may be a read error. The V call is TRBV18, the J call TRBJ2-5; no clear D. The V end was cut by 3 bases, the J end by 0 bases, with 5 bases between. The CDR3 is 13 amino acids. In germline, CDR1 is KGHSH, CDR2 LQKENI. CDR3 loop: CASSPLDQETQYF. The DNA for the CDR3 is TGTGCCAGCTCACCCCTGGACCAAGAGACCCAGTACTTC.

The chain recombines TRBV6-4 with TRBJ1-1, with 8 bases lining up with TRBD1. Germline CDR1 and CDR2: MRHNA and SNTAGT. The CDR3 contains 14 residues. The V segment lost 6 bases and the J segment 3 bases; nucleotides outside the gene matches: 6. CDR3 bases: TGTGCCAGCAGAGGACAGGGCATGGACACTGAAGCTTTCTTT. It specifies CASRGQGMDTEAFF.

V and J are TRBV5-1 and TRBJ2-1, with 10 bases matching TRBD1. The CDR3 sequence is 15 residues long. The junction had 3 bases not matched to a gene; V was cut back by 4 bases and J by 2 bases. Germline loops: CDR1 SGHRS, CDR2 YFSETQ. CDR3 DNA: TGCGCCAGCAGCCTGGGACAGGGGACCTACAATGAGCAGTTCTTC. Translation: CASSLGQGTYNEQFF.

This clonotype occurred a few times. The chain employs TRBV5-1 and TRBJ1-2, with D uncertain. Germline V gene sequence: CDR1 SGHRS, CDR2 YFSETQ. V was pared by 0 bases and J by 6 bases, with 15 bases between. The CDR3 totals 15 residues. CDR3 region: CASSLEAGHRDGYTF. CDR3 bases: TGCGCCAGCAGCTTGGAGGCAGGCCATAGGGATGGCTACACCTTC.

This clonotype came up a few times. The gene calls are TRBV7-6 and TRBJ1-6, with D maybe TRBD1 (6 bases). Germline loops: CDR1 SGHVS, CDR2 FNYEAQ. This CDR3 has 16 residues. The V and J ends lost 5 bases and 0 bases respectively, with 11 bases between them. The chain's CDR3 is CASSLQGISYNSPLHF. Here the CDR3 DNA reads TGTGCCAGCAGCCTCCAGGGGATCTCCTATAATTCACCCCTCCACTTT.

This clonotype was picked up a small number of times. The J gene is TRBJ1-5, the V gene TRBV12-3 or TRBV12-4; D gene unclear. The CDR3 is 15 residues long. V lost 3 bases and J 4 bases, leaving 13 bases between the germline ends. The CDR3 sequence is CASSFSLALNQPQHF. The DNA for the CDR3 is TGTGCCAGCAGTTTCTCCCTGGCCCTTAATCAGCCCCAGCATTTT.

The CDR3 nucleotides are TGTGCCAGCAGCTTATTAGGGGGGGTTCTCTATCAGGACGAGCAGTACTTC. Its protein product is CASSLLGGVLYQDEQYF. J is TRBJ2-7 and V is TRBV7-2; a weak D match, TRBD2 (7 bases). V dropped 2 bases and J dropped 5 bases, with 22 bases sitting between them. Germline V lookup: CDR1 SGHTA, CDR2 FQGNSA. This CDR3 is 17 amino acids long.

The chain employs TRBV21-1 and TRBJ2-1; TRBD1 is taken as the D call from the table, unchecked against the DNA. TRBV21-1 is a pseudogene segment. The CDR3 has 21 amino acids. The CDR3 DNA reads TGTGCCAGCAGAACACCAGGGAGGCTAGCGCCCATCCTGAGCTCCTACAATGAGCAGTTCTTC. This sequence encodes CASRTPGRLAPILSSYNEQFF.

This clonotype is labeled medium-sized (0.01 to 0.1%). The chain carries TRBV18 and TRBJ1-6; a possible D gene is TRBD1 (5 bases). The germline CDR1 and CDR2 sequences are KGHSH and LQKENI. Trimming shortened V by 3 bases and J by 8 bases, and 14 bases separated the two germline ends. The CDR3 has 15 residues. Here the CDR3 reads CASSPGPGVYSPLHF. As DNA, the CDR3 is TGTGCCAGCTCACCGGGTCCGGGGGTATATTCACCCCTCCACTTT.

Sample share makes this clonotype medium-sized. The rearrangement links TRBV5-6 to TRBJ1-2, with D tentatively TRBD1 (5 bases). Trimming removed 5 bases from V and 6 bases from J, with 23 bases in between. CDR1 SGHDT and CDR2 YYEEEE come from the germline V gene. The CDR3 sequence is 16 residues long. The CDR3 spells CASSESGAGSGNGYTF. DNA of the CDR3: TGTGCCAGCAGTGAATCCGGAGCAGGGTCTGGGAATGGCTACACCTTC. The variable domain in full, completed from reference TRBV5-6 and TRBJ1-2, reads DAGVTQSPTHLIKTRGQQVTLRCSPKSGHDTVSWYQQALGQGPQFIFQYYEEEERQRGNFPDRFSGHQFPNYSSELNVNALLLGDSALYLCASSESGAGSGNGYTFGSGTRLTVV.